This TCR beta chain was recorded in a study of T cell repertoires in ileal Crohn's disease. Study-wide results and caveats: Active smokers at surgery had more clonal expansions than non-smokers. Every patient over 26.8% clonality showed endoscopic recurrence.

Included were adult ileal or ileocolonic Crohn's patients indicated for ileocolonic resection. Each sample's TCRB immunosequencing used around 510 nanograms of biopsy DNA. Assay: immunoSEQ multiplex PCR; the TCRdb copy retains only in-frame clones and omits some. The sample lists roughly 5,300 clones; 82% were seen once. As regards this clone: The antigen is unknown.

Sample: ileal tissue. The sequence was collected from an adult with Crohn's disease.

CDR3 sequence (DNA): TGTGCCAGCAGCAGACCGGGACTAGCGGGGAATACGCAGTATTTT. It specifies CASSRPGLAGNTQYF. The rearrangement links TRBV11-2 to TRBJ2-3; TRBD2 agrees at 13 bases. The CDR3 runs to 15 residues. J gave up 7 bases and V 5 bases, and 6 bases lay outside the gene matches. Germline CDR1 is SGHAT and CDR2 is FQNNGV. Based on the CDR3 plus reference TRBV11-2 and TRBJ2-3, the full variable domain is EAGVAQSPRYKIIEKRQSVAFWCNPISGHATLYWYQQILGQGPKLLIQFQNNGVVDDSQLPKDRFSAERLKGVDSTLKIQPAKLEDSAVYLCASSRPGLAGNTQYFGPGTRLTVL.